The present entry profiles one TCR beta chain with its context. Its antigen remains unidentified. Amplification of the TCR beta CDR3 regions used RNA transcripts (as template). Second-round multiplex PCR came after first-round RT-PCR with HTBI primers. One entry per CDR3 protein results from TCRdb running MiXCR on the multiplex PCR reads. The sample includes just over 600,000 distinct CDR3 sequences, about a fifth of them seen just once. This specimen belongs to a study of Graves' ophthalmopathy and Graves' hyperthyroidism. Looking at the study overall: Pretreatment peripheral blood was obtained at initial diagnosis.

Study-level results: Sensitivity of 65% to 71% and specificity of approximately 72% were achieved by the model that predicted ophthalmopathy progression.

This receptor was taken from a woman aged 18-30 years with stable Graves' hyperthyroidism. Some clones in this sample may be carry-over from other donors' samples. Material for sequencing was peripheral blood.

CDR3 in DNA: TGTGCCACCAGGCCGGGGTCCAGGTACGAGCAGTACTTC. It translates to CATRPGSRYEQYF. This chain links TRBV6-4 with TRBJ2-7; a possible D gene is TRBD2 (5 bases). Germline V gene sequence: CDR1 MRHNA, CDR2 SNTAGT. CDR3 length: 13 amino acids. V lost 10 bases and J 4 bases, leaving 17 bases between the germline ends.